Sequencing of this T cell receptor (beta chain) was carried out in a study of blood T cell repertoires in COVID-19. The overall study: The United States, Italy and Spain were the sources of the acute and convalescent COVID-19 samples. Nucleic acid was either cDNA or gDNA, and it came from T cells, B-cell-depleted T cells, or PBMCs.

Original handling: Amplification with reference gene primers provided the estimates of nucleated cell counts. Sequenced by immunoSEQ multiplex PCR; TCRdb stores in-frame clones only, minus some. That table furnishes V, J and clone size, whereas the DNA furnished D and trimming. The sample has about 290,000 clones; under 90% are singletons. For this clone: Other DNA sequences in this sample translate to the same CDR3.

The sequence came from a woman in her 30s with COVID-19, enrolled during active disease. The sample was peripheral blood.

This chain's CDR3 is CASRGGSEAFF. As DNA, the CDR3 is TGTGCCAGCAGGGGTGGGAGTGAAGCTTTCTTT. This chain connects TRBV3-1 (or the pseudogene TRBV3-2) to TRBJ1-1, with no clear D. This CDR3 contains 11 residues. V was trimmed by 6 bases and J by 7 bases, leaving 9 bases between them. The germline CDR1 and CDR2 sequences are LGHDT and YNNKEL (reference sequence).